Listed here is a single T cell receptor beta chain. The antigen is not known. This CDR3 is 17 amino acids long. Germline CDR1 and CDR2: LGHNA and YNFKEQ. The J segment lost 5 bases and the V segment lost 0 bases, leaving 9 bases of the junction unmatched. This sample stems from a study of identical twins. Regarding the study as a whole: With abundant cord blood beta clonotypes, insertions were fewer; memory repertoires showed no such pattern. A cross-sectional statistical analysis, not follow-up of the same donors, supported the conclusions.

TCRdb independently ran MiXCR on the 5' RACE reads; one entry per CDR3 protein. The sample carries approximately 690,000 distinct CDR3 sequences, 6.1% recorded once. This chain links TRBV4-2 with TRBJ2-3, with TRBD1 matching 9 bases. The specimen was naive T cells sorted from blood. This clonotype was obtained from a man between 18 and 29 years old in good health. CDR3 in DNA: TGTGCCAGCAGCCAAGACCGGACAGGGGTGGGAGTAGATACGCAGTATTTT. This sequence encodes CASSQDRTGVGVDTQYF.